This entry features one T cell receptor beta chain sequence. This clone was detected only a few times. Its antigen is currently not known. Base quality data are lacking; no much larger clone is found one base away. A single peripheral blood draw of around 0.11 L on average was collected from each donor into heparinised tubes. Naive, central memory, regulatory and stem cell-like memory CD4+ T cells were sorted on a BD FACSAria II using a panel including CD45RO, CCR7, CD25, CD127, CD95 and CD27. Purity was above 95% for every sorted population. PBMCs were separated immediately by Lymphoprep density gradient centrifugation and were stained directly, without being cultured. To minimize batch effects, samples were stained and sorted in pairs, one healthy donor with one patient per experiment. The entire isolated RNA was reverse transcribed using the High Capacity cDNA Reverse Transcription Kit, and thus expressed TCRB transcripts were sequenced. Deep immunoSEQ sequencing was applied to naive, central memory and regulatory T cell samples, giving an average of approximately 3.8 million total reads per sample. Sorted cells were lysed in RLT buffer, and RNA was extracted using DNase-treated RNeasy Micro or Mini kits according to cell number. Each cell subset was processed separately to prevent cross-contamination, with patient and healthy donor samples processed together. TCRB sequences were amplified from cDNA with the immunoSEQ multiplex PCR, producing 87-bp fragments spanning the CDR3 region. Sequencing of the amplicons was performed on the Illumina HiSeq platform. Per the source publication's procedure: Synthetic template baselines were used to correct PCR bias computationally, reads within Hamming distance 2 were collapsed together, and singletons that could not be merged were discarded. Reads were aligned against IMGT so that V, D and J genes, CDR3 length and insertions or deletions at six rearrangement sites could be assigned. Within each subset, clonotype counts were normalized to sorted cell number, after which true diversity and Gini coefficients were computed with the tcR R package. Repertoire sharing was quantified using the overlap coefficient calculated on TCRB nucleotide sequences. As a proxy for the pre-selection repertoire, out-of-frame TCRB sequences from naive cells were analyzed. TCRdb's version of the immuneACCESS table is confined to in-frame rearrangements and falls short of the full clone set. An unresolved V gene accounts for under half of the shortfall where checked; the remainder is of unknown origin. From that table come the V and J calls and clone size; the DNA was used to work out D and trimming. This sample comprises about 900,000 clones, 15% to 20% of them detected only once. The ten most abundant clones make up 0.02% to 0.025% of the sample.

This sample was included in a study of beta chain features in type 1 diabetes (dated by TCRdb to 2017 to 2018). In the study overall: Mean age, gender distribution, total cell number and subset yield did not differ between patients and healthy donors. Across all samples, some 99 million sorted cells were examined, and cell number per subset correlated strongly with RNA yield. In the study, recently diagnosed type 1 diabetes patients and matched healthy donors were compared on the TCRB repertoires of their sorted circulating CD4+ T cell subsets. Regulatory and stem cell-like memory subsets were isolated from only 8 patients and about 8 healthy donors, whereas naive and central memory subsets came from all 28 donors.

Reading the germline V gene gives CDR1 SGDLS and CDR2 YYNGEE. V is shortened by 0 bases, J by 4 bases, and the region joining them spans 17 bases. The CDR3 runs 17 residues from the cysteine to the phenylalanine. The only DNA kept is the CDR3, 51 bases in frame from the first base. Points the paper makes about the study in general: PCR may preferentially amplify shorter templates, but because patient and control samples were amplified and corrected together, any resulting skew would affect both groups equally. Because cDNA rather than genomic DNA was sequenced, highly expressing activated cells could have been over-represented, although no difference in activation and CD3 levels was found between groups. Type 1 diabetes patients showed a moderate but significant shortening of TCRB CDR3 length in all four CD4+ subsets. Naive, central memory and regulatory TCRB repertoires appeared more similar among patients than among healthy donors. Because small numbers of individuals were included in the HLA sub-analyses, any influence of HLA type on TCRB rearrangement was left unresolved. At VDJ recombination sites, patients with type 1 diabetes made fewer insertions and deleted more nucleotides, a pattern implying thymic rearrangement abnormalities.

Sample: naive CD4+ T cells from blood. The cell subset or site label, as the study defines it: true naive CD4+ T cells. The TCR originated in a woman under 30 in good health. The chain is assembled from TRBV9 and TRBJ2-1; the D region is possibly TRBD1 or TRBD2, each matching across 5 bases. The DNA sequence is TGTGCCAGCAGCGTAGGCATGAGGGGTCCTAAATACAATGAGCAGTTCTTC. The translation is CASSVGMRGPKYNEQFF.